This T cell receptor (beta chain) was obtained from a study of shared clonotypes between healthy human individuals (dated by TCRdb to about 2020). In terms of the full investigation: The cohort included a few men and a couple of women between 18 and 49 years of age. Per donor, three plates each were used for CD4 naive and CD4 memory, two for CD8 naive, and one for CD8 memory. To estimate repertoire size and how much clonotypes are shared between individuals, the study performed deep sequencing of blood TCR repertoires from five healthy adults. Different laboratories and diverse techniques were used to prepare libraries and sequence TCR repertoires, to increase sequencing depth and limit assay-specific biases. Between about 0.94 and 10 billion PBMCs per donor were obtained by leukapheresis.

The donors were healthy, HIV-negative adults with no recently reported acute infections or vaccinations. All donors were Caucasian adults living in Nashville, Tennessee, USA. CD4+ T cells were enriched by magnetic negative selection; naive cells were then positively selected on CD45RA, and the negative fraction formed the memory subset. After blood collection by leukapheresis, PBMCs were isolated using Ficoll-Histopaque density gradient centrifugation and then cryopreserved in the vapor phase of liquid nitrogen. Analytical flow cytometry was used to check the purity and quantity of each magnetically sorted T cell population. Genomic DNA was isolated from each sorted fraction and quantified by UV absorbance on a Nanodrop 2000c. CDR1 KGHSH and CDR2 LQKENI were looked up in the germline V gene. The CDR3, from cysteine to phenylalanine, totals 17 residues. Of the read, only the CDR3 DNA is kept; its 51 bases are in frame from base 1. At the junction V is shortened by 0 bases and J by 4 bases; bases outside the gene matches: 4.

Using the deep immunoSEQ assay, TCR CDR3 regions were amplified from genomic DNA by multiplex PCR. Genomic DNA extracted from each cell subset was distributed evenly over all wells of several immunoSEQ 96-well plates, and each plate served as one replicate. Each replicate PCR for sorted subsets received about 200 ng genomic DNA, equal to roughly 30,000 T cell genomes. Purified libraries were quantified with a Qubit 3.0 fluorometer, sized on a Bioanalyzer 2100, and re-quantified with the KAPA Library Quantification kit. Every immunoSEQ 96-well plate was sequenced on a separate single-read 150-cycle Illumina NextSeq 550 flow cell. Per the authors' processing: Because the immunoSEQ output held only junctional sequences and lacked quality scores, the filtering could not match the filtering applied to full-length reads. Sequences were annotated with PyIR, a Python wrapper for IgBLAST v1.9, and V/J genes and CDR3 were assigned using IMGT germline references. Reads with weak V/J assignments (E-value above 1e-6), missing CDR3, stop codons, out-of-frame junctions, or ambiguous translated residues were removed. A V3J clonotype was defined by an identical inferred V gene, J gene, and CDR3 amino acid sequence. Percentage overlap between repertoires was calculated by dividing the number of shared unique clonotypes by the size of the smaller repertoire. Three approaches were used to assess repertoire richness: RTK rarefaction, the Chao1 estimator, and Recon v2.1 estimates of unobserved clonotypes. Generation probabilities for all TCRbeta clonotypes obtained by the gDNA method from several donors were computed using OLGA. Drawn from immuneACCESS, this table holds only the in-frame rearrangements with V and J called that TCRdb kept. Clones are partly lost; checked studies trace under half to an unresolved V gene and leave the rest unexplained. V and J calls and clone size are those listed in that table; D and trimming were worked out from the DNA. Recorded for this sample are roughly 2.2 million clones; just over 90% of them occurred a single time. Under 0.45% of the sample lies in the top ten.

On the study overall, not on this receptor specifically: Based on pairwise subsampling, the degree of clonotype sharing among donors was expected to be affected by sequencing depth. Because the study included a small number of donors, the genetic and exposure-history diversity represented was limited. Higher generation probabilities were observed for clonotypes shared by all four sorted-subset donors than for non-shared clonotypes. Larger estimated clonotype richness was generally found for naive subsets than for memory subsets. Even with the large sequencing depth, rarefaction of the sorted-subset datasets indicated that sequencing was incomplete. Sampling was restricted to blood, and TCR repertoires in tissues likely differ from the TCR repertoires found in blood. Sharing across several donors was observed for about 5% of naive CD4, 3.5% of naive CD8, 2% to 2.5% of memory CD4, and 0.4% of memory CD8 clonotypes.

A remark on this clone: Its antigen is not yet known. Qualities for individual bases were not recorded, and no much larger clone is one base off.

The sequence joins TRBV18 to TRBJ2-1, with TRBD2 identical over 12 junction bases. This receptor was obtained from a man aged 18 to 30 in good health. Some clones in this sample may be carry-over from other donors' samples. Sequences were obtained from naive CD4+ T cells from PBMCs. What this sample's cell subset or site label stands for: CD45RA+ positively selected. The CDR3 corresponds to CASSPPRLAGGYNEQFF. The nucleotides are TGTGCCAGCTCACCACCGAGGCTAGCGGGAGGGTACAATGAGCAGTTCTTC.